These 11 T cell receptor beta chains share one sample of origin, sequenced in a study of CD8 T cells in ankylosing spondylitis. Study-level points and caveats: Among TCR beta sequences, a motif of several highly homologous variants appeared characteristic of ankylosing spondylitis blood.

MiXCR was run by TCRdb on the 5' RACE reads, yielding one entry per CDR3 protein. The sample contains around 440,000 distinct CDR3 sequences, 17% of which appear only once. Antigens of these TCRs are unknown. The sample consisted of blood, either unsorted or a sorted T cell fraction (not recorded which). These receptors all come from a male donor with ankylosing spondylitis.

The CDR3 nucleotides read TGTGCCAGCACGGGCGAACGGGGCAGGAGAAATACGCAGTATTTT. Its protein is CASTGERGRRNTQYF. The chain combines TRBV6-1 with TRBJ2-3; D assignment may be TRBD1 or TRBD2 (5 bases each). The germline V and J ends were trimmed by 7 bases and 7 bases, with 21 bases remaining between them. Germline loops: CDR1 MNHNS, CDR2 SASEGT. The CDR3 runs to 15 residues.

The chain joins TRBV4-3 to TRBJ1-6, with D uncertain. The CDR3 is 18 amino acids. The germline V gene has CDR1 LGHNA and CDR2 YSLEER. With 4 bases removed from V and 7 bases from J, the gap between germline ends came to 23 bases. This chain's CDR3 is CASSPSHSGGSGNSPLHF. The CDR3 nucleotides are TGCGCCAGCAGCCCGTCTCATTCGGGAGGGTCCGGGAATTCACCCCTCCACTTT.

This chain links TRBV24-1 with TRBJ2-1, with D maybe TRBD2 (5 bases). Germline assignment: CDR1 KGHDR and CDR2 SFDVKD. This CDR3 contains 15 residues. Trimming stripped 3 bases from V and 8 bases from J, with 16 bases between. The CDR3 nucleotides are TGTGCCACCAGTGATGCGTTAGGGTCCGGGGATGAGCAGTTCTTC. It encodes CATSDALGSGDEQFF.

This clonotype has just a few counts. The rearrangement links TRBV29-1 to TRBJ2-7; D tentatively reads TRBD1 or TRBD2 (5 bases each). Germline V lookup: CDR1 SQVTM, CDR2 ANQGSEA. Trimming shortened V by 5 bases and J by 3 bases, and 14 bases separated the two germline ends. The CDR3 is 13 amino acids. Here the CDR3 reads CSVKTEGLYEQYF. CDR3 nucleotides: TGCAGCGTTAAAACAGAGGGGCTCTACGAGCAGTACTTC.

This clonotype was observed a few times. CDR3 region: CASSNGDGDNEQFF. The CDR3 DNA reads as TGTGCCAGCAGCAACGGGGACGGTGACAATGAGCAGTTCTTC. The rearrangement joins TRBV7-9 to TRBJ2-1; possibly TRBD1 or TRBD2 for D (5 bases each). The CDR3 runs to 14 residues. CDR1 SEHNR and CDR2 FQNEAQ come from the germline V gene (reference sequence). V dropped 5 bases and J dropped 5 bases, with 13 bases sitting between them.

This chain's CDR3 is CSAQGAGQNTEAFF. DNA for the CDR3: TGCAGCGCCCAGGGGGCTGGGCAAAACACTGAAGCTTTCTTT. This sequence joins TRBV29-1 and TRBJ1-1; 8 bases agree with TRBD1. The CDR3 has 14 amino acids. V lost 7 bases, J lost 2 bases, and 9 bases stayed unmatched. Germline CDR1 is SQVTM and CDR2 is ANQGSEA.

V usage is TRBV27 and J usage is TRBJ1-2; 7 bases are shared with TRBD1. Germline-derived CDR1 and CDR2 are MNHEY and SMNVEV (reference sequence). Trimming removed 2 bases from V and 2 bases from J; junction bases left unmatched: 8. The CDR3 runs to 16 residues. CDR3 nucleotide sequence: TGTGCCAGCAGTTTAGGTACGGGACAGCTGAACTATGGCTACACCTTC. Encoded protein: CASSLGTGQLNYGYTF.

V and J are TRBV6-1 and TRBJ2-7; 9 positions agree with TRBD1. Trimming cost V 5 bases and J 6 bases; bases outside gene matches: 5. Germline CDR1 is MNHNS and CDR2 is SASEGT. The CDR3 loop spans 13 amino acids. Here the CDR3 DNA reads TGTGCCAGCAGTCGGACAGGGGTTGGCGAGCAGTACTTC. Translation gives CASSRTGVGEQYF.

This clonotype was seen only a few times. The chain employs TRBV7-2 and TRBJ2-3; 7 positions match TRBD2. The CDR3 is 16 residues long. Germline CDR1 and CDR2: SGHTA and FQGNSA. The trim removed 1 base at V and 6 bases at J, leaving 10 bases unmatched. The CDR3 bases are TGTGCCAGCAGCTTAGGGAGCGGGATCACGGTGGATACGCAGTATTTT. Protein sequence: CASSLGSGITVDTQYF.

The sample holds many counts of this clonotype. The chain uses TRBV10-1 and TRBJ2-7; maybe TRBD1 (6 bases). The CDR3 has 13 residues. Germline CDR1 reads WNHNN; CDR2 reads SYGVQD (reference sequence). Between the trimmed V and J ends, which lost 5 bases and 0 bases, there was a span of 8 bases. The CDR3 sequence: CASSLDSSYEQYF. The CDR3 DNA follows: TGCGCCAGCAGTTTGGACAGCTCCTACGAGCAGTACTTC.

The rearrangement joins TRBV7-2 to TRBJ1-4; no clear D gene. Trimming took 5 bases from V and 6 from J, leaving 13 bases between them. The germline CDR1 and CDR2 sequences are SGHTA and FQGNSA. The CDR3 has 14 amino acids. This CDR3 reads CASSPVVGDEKLFF. The CDR3 DNA sequence: TGTGCCAGCAGCCCCGTAGTCGGGGATGAAAAACTGTTTTTT.